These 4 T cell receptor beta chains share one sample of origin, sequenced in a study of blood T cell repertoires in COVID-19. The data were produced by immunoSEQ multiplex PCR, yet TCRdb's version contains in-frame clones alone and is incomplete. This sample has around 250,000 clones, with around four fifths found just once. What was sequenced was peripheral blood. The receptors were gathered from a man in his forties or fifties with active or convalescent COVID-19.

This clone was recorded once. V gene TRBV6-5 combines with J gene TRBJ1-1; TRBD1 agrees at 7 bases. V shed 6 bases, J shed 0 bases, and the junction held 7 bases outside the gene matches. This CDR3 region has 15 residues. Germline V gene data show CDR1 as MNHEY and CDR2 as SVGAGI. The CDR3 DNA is TGTGCCAGCAGCCGACAGGGCAATATGAACACTGAAGCTTTCTTT. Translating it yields CASSRQGNMNTEAFF.

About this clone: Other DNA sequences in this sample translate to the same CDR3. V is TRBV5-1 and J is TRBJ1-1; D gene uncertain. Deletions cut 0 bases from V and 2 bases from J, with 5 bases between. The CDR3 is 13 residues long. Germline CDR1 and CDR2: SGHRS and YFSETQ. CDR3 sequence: CASSLAGNTEAFF. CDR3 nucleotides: TGCGCCAGCAGCTTGGCAGGTAACACTGAAGCTTTCTTT. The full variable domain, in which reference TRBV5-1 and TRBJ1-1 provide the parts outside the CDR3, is KAGVTQTPRYLIKTRGQQVTLSCSPISGHRSVSWYQQTPGQGLQFLFEYFSETQRNKGNFPGRFSGRQFSNSRSEMNVSTLELGDSALYLCASSLAGNTEAFFGQGTRLTVV.

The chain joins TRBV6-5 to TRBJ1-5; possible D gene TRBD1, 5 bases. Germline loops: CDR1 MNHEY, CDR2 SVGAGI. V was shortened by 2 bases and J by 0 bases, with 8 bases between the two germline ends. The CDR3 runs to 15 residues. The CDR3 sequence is CASSYTRDSNQPQHF. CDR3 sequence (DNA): TGTGCCAGCAGTTACACCAGGGATAGCAATCAGCCCCAGCATTTT.

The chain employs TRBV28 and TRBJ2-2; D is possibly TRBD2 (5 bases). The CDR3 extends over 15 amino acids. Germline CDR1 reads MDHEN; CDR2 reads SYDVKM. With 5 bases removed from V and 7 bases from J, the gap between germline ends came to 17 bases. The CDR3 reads CASSPLGVHIGELFF. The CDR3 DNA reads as TGTGCCAGCAGTCCGCTGGGAGTACATATCGGGGAGCTGTTTTTT.